This T cell receptor (beta chain) was retrieved from a study of blood T cell repertoires in COVID-19. Membership in each cohort depended on participant-reported clinical history. Clones were sequenced by immunoSEQ multiplex PCR, and TCRdb holds only the in-frame ones, with some missing. The sample gives about 330,000 clones, more than 75% of which show up once; about 5.2% is in the top ten. The sequenced sample consisted of PBMCs or T cells enriched from blood (not recorded which). This TCR was sampled from a young woman who had recovered from COVID-19.

The CDR3 spells CATGGWEKLFF. Here the CDR3 DNA reads TGTGCCACCGGGGGGTGGGAAAAACTGTTTTTT. The gene calls are TRBV24-1 and TRBJ1-4, with D perhaps TRBD1 (5 bases). Germline values: CDR1 KGHDR, CDR2 SFDVKD. The ends were cut back, 9 bases at V and 8 bases at J, with 9 bases in the middle. The CDR3 contains 11 residues.